This T cell receptor beta chain is drawn from a study of tumour-infiltrating T cells in Burkitt lymphoma. The wider study: Overall and progression-free survival were predicted by productive clonality.

The method was immunoSEQ multiplex PCR; TCRdb's version includes in-frame clones alone and lacks a portion of them. The sample consists of 4,400 or so clones, around 84% of them appearing once. The CDR3 is 14 amino acids. V lost 5 bases, J lost 4 bases, and 12 bases lay in between. Germline CDR1 reads SGHAT; CDR2 reads FQNNGV. The gene calls are TRBV11-2 and TRBJ2-1; maybe TRBD2 (5 bases). The sequencing sample was made of tumor tissue. The sequence came from a human donor with diffuse large B-cell lymphoma. Some clones in this sample may be carry-over from other donors' samples. This CDR3 reads CASSPNRGYNEQFF. DNA for the CDR3: TGTGCCAGCAGCCCTAATCGGGGTTACAATGAGCAGTTCTTC. The full variable domain, completed using reference TRBV11-2 and TRBJ2-1, is EAGVAQSPRYKIIEKRQSVAFWCNPISGHATLYWYQQILGQGPKLLIQFQNNGVVDDSQLPKDRFSAERLKGVDSTLKIQPAKLEDSAVYLCASSPNRGYNEQFFGPGTRLTVL.